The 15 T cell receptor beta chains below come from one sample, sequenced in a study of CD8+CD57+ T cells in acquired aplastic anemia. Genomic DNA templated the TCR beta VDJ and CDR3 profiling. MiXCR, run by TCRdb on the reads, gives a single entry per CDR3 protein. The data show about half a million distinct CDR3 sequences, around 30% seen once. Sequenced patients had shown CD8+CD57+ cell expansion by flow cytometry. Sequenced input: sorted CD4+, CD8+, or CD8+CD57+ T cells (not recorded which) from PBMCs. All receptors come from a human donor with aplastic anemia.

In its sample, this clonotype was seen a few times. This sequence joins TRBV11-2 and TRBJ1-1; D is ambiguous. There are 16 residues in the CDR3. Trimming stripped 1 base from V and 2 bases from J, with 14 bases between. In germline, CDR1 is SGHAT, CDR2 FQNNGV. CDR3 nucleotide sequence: TGTGCCAGCAGCTTAGTGTCGGGATCGGGAAACACTGAAGCTTTCTTT. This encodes CASSLVSGSGNTEAFF. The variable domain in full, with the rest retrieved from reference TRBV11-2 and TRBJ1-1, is EAGVAQSPRYKIIEKRQSVAFWCNPISGHATLYWYQQILGQGPKLLIQFQNNGVVDDSQLPKDRFSAERLKGVDSTLKIQPAKLEDSAVYLCASSLVSGSGNTEAFFGQGTRLTVV.

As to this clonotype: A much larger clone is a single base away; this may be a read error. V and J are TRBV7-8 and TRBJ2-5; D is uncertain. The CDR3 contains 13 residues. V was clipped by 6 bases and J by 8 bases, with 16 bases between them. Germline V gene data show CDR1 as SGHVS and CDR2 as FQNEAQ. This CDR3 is CASSTLPGITQYF. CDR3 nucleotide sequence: TGTGCCAGCAGTACGCTTCCGGGTATTACCCAGTACTTC.

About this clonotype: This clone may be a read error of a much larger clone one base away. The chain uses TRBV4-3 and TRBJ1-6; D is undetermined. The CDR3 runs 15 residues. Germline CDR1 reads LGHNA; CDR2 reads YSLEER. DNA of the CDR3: TGCGCCAGCGGCCAAGATGAGGGTTGGAATTCACCCCTCCACTTT. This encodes CASGQDEGWNSPLHF.

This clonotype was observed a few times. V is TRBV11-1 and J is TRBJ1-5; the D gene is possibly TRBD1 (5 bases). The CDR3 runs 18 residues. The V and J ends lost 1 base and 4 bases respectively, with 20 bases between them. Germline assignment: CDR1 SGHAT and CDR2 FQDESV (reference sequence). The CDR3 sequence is CASSLVLDSGGGNQPQHF. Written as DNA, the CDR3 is TGTGCCAGCAGCTTAGTCTTAGACTCTGGCGGGGGGAATCAGCCCCAGCATTTT.

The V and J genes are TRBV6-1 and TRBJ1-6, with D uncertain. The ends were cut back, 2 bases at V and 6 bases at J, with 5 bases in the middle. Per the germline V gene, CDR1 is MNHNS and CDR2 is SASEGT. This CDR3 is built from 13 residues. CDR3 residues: CASSERFNSPLHF. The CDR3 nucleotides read TGTGCCAGCAGTGAAAGATTTAATTCACCCCTCCACTTT.

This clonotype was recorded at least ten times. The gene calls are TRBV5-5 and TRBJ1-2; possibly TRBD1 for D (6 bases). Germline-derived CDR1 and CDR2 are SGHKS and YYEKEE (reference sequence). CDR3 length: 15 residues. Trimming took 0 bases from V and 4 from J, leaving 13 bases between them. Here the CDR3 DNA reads TGTGCCAGCAGCTTGGGTCACACAGGGCTCTATGGCTACACCTTC. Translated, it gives CASSLGHTGLYGYTF.

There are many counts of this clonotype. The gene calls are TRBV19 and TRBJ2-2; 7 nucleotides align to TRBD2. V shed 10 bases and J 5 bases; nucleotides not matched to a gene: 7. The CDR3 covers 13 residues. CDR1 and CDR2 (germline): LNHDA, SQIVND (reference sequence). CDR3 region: CATWDYQTGELFF. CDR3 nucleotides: TGTGCCACCTGGGACTATCAAACCGGGGAGCTGTTTTTT.

CDR3 sequence reads: CASNQALSGNTIYF. The CDR3 nucleotides are TGTGCCAGCAATCAGGCGCTCTCTGGAAACACCATATATTTT. This rearrangement joins TRBV12-3 or TRBV12-4 to TRBJ1-3; D not certain. The length of the CDR3 is 14 residues. Trimming removed 7 bases from V and 0 bases from J, with 10 bases in between.

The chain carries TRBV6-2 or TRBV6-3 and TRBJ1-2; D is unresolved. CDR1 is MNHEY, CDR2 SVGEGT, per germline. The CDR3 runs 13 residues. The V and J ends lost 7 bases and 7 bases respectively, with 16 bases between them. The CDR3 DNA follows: TGTGCCAGCACGTTGGGTGGTCTACGTGGCTACACCTTC. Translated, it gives CASTLGGLRGYTF.

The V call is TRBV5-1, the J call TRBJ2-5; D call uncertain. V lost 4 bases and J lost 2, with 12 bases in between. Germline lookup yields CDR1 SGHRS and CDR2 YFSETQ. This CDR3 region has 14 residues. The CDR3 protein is CASSLERSQETQYF. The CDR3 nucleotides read TGCGCCAGCAGCCTGGAGAGATCACAAGAGACCCAGTACTTC.

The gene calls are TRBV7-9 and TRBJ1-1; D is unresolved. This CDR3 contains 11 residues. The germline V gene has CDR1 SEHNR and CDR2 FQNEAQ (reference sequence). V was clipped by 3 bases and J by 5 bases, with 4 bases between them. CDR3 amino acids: CASSFLTEAFF. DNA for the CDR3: TGTGCCAGCAGCTTCCTAACTGAAGCTTTCTTT. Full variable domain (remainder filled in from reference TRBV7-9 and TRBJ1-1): DTGVSQNPRHKITKRGQNVTFRCDPISEHNRLYWYRQTLGQGPEFLTYFQNEAQLEKSRLLSDRFSAERPKGSFSTLEIQRTEQGDSAMYLCASSFLTEAFFGQGTRLTVV.

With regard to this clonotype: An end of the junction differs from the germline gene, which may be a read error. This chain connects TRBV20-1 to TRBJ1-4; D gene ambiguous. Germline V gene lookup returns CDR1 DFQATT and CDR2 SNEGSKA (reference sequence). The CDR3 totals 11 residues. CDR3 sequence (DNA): TGCAGTGCTAGAGGGGAAGAAAGACTGTTTTTT. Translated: CSARGEERLFF.

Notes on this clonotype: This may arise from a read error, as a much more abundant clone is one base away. The CDR3 nucleotides read TGTGCCAACAGGAACCGGGACAGGGACGCGAACACCGGGGAGCTGTTTTTT. This translates into CANRNRDRDANTGELFF. The chain has TRBV10-3 and TRBJ2-2; 9 bases map to TRBD1. Germline values: CDR1 ENHRY, CDR2 SYGVKD. The trim removed 10 bases at V and 0 bases at J, leaving 12 bases unmatched. The CDR3 has 17 residues.

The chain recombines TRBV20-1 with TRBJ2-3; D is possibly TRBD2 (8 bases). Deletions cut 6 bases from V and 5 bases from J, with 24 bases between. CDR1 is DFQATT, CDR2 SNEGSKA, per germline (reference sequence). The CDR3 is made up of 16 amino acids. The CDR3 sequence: CSATTGASGRGDTQYF. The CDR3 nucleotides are TGCAGTGCCACAACAGGGGCCAGCGGGAGAGGAGATACGCAGTATTTT.

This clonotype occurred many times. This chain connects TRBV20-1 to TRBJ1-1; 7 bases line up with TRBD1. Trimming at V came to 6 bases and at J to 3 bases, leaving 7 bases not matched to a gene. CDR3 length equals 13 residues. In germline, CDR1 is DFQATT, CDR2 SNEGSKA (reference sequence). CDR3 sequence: CSAKQGRDTEAFF. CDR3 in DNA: TGCAGTGCCAAACAGGGGAGGGACACTGAAGCTTTCTTT.